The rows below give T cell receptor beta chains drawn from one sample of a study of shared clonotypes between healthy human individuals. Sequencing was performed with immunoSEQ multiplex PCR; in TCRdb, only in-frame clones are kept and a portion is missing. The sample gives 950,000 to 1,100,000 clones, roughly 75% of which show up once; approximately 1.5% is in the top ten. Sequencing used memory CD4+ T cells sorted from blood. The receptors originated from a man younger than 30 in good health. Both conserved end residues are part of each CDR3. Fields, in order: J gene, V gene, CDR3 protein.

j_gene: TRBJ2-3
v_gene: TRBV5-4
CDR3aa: CASSGTRTGQGYTDTQYF

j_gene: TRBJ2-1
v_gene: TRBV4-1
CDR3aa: CASSQESFGNEQFF

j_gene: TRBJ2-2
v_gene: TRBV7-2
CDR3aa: CASSFRVANTGELFF

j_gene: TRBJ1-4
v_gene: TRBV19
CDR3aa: CASKGSGATNEKLFF

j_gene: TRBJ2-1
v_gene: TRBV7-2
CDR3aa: CASSLMHEQFF

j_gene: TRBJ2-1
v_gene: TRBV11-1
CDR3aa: CASSLAGGLYNEQFF

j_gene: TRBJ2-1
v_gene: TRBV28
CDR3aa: CASRSQGGTYNEQFF

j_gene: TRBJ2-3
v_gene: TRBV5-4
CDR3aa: CASTPVGSTDTQYF

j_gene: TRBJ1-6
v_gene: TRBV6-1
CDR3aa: CASSQQGDYNSPLHF

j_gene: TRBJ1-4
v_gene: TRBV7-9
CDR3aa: CASSLGVQGHRKLFF

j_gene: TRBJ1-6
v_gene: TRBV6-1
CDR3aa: CASSEREPYSPLHF

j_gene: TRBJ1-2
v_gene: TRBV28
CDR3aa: CASSLGTSLGYGYTF

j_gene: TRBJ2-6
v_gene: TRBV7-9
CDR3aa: CASWANVLTF

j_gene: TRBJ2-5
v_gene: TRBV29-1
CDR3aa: CSVGAGPASETQYF

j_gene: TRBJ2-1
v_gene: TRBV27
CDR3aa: CASSSGETYNEQFF

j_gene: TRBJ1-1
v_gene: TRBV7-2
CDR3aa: CASSLESRGMNTEAFF

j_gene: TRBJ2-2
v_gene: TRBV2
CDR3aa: CASSGNGRNTGELFF

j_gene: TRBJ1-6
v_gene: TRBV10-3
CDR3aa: CAIGTGDSPLHF

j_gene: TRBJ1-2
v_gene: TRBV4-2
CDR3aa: CASSPSQSGIGGYTF

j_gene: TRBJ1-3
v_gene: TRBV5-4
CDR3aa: CASSLAPGVGNTIYF

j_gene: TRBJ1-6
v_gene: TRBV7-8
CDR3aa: CASSRSGQVNSPLHF

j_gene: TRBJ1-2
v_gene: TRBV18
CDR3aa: CASSPPAQGSGHTF

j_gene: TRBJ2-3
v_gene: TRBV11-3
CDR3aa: CASSLGGLESDTQYF

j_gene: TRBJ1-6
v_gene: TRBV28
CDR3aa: CASSLRDKLPLHF

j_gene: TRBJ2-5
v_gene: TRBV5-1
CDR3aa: CASRRNSGGKETQYF

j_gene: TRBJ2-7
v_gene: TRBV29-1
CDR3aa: CSVEDPYEQYF